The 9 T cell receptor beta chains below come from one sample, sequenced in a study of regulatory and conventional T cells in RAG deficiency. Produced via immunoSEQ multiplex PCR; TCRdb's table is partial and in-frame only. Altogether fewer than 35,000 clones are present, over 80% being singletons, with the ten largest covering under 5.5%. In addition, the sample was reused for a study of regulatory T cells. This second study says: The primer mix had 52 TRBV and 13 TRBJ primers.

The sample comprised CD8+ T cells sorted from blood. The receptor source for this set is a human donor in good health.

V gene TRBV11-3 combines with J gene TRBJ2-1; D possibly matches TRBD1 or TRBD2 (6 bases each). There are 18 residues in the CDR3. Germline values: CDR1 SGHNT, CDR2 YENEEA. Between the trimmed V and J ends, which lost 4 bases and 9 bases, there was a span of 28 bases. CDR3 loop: CASSSGGFGAGVGSEQFF. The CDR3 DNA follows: TGTGCCAGCAGCTCTGGGGGGTTTGGGGCAGGGGTTGGGAGTGAGCAGTTCTTC.

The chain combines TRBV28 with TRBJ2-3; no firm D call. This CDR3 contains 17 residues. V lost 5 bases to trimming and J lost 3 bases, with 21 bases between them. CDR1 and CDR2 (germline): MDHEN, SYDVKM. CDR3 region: CASSTPPQRIATDTQYF. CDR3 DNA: TGTGCCAGCAGTACCCCCCCCCAGCGCATAGCTACAGATACGCAGTATTTT.

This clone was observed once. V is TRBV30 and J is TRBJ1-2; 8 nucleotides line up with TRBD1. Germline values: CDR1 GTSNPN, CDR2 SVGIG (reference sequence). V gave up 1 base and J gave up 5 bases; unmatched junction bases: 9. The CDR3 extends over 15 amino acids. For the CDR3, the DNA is TGTGCCTGGAGTGGACGACAGGGGATCCGGTATGGCTACACCTTC. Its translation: CAWSGRQGIRYGYTF.

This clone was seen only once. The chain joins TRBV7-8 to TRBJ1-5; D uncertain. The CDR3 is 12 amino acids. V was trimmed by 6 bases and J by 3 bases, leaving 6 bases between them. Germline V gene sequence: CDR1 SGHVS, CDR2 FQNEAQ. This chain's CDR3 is CASRQDNQPQHF. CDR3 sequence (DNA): TGTGCCAGCAGACAAGACAATCAGCCCCAGCATTTT.

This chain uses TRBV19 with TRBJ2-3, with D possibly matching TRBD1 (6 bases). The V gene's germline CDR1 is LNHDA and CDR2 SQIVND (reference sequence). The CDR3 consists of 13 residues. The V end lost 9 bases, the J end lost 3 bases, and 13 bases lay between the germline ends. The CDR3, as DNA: TGTGCCAGCTCTTACAGGGAAACAGATACGCAGTATTTT. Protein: CASSYRETDTQYF.

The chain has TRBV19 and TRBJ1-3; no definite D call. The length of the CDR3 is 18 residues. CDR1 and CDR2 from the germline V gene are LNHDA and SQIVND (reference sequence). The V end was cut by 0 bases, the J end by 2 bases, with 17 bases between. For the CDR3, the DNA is TGTGCCAGTAGTATAGATTCGTTTGAGGGTAGGCCTGGAAACACCATATATTTT. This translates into CASSIDSFEGRPGNTIYF.

CDR3 region: CASSLAWDNSYEQYF. As DNA, the CDR3 is TGTGCCAGCAGCTTAGCCTGGGACAACTCCTACGAGCAGTACTTC. The gene calls are TRBV7-8 and TRBJ2-7; D might be TRBD1 (6 bases). Germline values: CDR1 SGHVS, CDR2 FQNEAQ. The CDR3 runs to 15 residues. The V gene lost 0 bases and the J gene lost 0 bases, with 9 bases spanning the gap.

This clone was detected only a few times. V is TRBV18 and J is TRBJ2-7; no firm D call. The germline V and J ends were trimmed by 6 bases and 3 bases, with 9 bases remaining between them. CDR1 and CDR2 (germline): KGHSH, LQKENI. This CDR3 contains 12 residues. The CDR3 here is CASSRPDYEQYF. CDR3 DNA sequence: TGTGCCAGCTCTCGACCCGACTACGAGCAGTACTTC.

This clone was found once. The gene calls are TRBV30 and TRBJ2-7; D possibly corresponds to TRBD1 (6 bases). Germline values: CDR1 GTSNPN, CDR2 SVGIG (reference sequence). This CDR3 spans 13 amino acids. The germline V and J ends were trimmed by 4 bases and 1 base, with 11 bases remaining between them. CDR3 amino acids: CAWNQGFSYEQYF. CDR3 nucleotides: TGTGCCTGGAACCAGGGGTTTTCCTACGAGCAGTACTTC.